This TCR beta chain originates from a study of CD8 T cells in ankylosing spondylitis. Via MiXCR, TCRdb re-called the 5' RACE reads, giving one row per CDR3 protein. The data contain under 450,000 distinct CDR3 sequences, 20% to 25% of them singletons. Per the germline V gene, CDR1 is SNHLY and CDR2 is FYNNEI. Trimming shortened V by 6 bases and J by 1 base, and 9 bases separated the two germline ends. The CDR3 length is 14 residues. The clonotype comes from a male donor with ankylosing spondylitis or in good health (not recorded which). The chain employs TRBV2 and TRBJ2-2, with D possibly TRBD1 on 6 matching bases. Sample: blood, either unsorted or a sorted T cell fraction (not recorded which). CDR3 loop: CASSRGENTGELFF. Written as DNA, the CDR3 is TGTGCCAGCAGCAGGGGAGAGAACACCGGGGAGCTGTTTTTT.